This T cell receptor (beta chain) was identified during a study of blood T cell repertoires in COVID-19. As originally analysed: From reference gene primer amplification, estimates of nucleated cell counts were derived. Sequencing used immunoSEQ multiplex PCR; TCRdb keeps in-frame clones, though not all of them. That table supplies the V and J calls and clone size; D and trimming were determined from the DNA. The sample holds about 42,000 clones, 75% to 90% seen once. The CDR3 is 14 amino acids. V shed 9 bases, J shed 5 bases, and the junction held 6 bases outside the gene matches. Germline-derived CDR1 and CDR2 are LNHDA and SQIVND (reference sequence).

The receptor's source is a man aged 25-45 years with active or convalescent COVID-19. This chain connects TRBV19 to TRBJ2-3, with 12 bases matching TRBD2. Specimen: peripheral blood. This chain's CDR3 is CASSLAGGRDTQYF. CDR3 sequence (DNA): TGTGCCAGCTCTCTAGCGGGGGGGAGAGATACGCAGTATTTT.